Sequencing of this TCR beta chain was carried out in a study of regulatory T cells in long-lasting Graves disease. The V and J ends lost 4 bases and 6 bases respectively, with 15 bases between them. The CDR3 has 14 residues. The germline V gene encodes CDR1 SNHLY and CDR2 FYNNEI. Time point noted: newly diagnosed GD, antithyroid drugs for less than 3 months. The TCR library was prepared using RNA isolated from PBMCs. Construction of the TCR beta libraries employed iRepertoire HTBI primers in conjunction with Arm-PCR of CDR3 regions. One entry per CDR3 protein, called by TCRdb with MiXCR from the multiplex PCR reads. The table lists 400,000 to 500,000 distinct CDR3 sequences, 15% of them singletons. Many counts were recorded for this clonotype. These data were likewise used in another study, on T cells in Graves' hyperthyroidism and ophthalmopathy.

The chain combines TRBV2 with TRBJ1-2, with unresolved D. The sequence came from a woman aged 40 to 50 with Graves disease. This specimen was peripheral blood mononuclear cells (PBMCs), taken at new diagnosis, from a patient treated with antithyroid drugs. The CDR3 DNA reads TGTGCCAGCAGTGTGCGGGGTACAATGGATGGCTACACCTTC. This translates into CASSVRGTMDGYTF.